This T cell receptor beta chain originates from a study of vaccination and CD4 T cells after COVID-19. Study summary: Four females and six males made up the convalescents, two of whom were Hispanic. Following dose two, a median approximately 75 days (range 14 to 241) passed before post-vaccine samples were taken.

Comment on this clonotype: Its target is not known.

Oncomine TCR Beta short-read sequencing was applied to DNA from cultured CD4+ T cells. From cultured CD4+ T cells, genomic DNA was extracted. TCRdb called the PCR reads again in MiXCR, with one record for every CDR3 protein. Of about 22,000 distinct CDR3 sequences listed, approximately 32% are singletons. The time point denotes: late sampling 161 to 241 days after vaccination in a few convalescent patients. Documented treatment: roughly 10-day PBMC culture with coronavirus spike peptide pools or control peptides (ViraFEST assay). TCR sequencing followed the expansion of antigen-specific T cells with peptide pools in ViraFEST. V lost 5 bases and J lost 0, with 9 bases in between. This CDR3 comprises 14 residues. Germline assignment: CDR1 SGHNT and CDR2 YENEEA.

V usage is TRBV11-3 and J usage is TRBJ2-3; D unclear. The receptor comes from a human donor who had recovered from COVID-19. Here the sequenced sample was CD4+ T cells from blood, cultured in vitro, taken about 7 months after SARS-CoV-2 vaccination. The CDR3 sequence: CASSLLRSTDTQYF. The DNA for the CDR3 is TGTGCCAGCAGCCTACTAAGGAGCACAGATACGCAGTATTTT.